This T cell receptor (beta chain) was identified during a study of shared T cell receptors in the human thymus. The method was immunoSEQ multiplex PCR; TCRdb's version includes in-frame clones alone and lacks a portion of them. The sample holds 700,000 or so clones, 80% to 90% seen once. The CDR3 is 18 amino acids. V shed 1 base and J 4 bases; nucleotides not matched to a gene: 14. Per germline, CDR1 SGHVS and CDR2 FNYEAQ. This same sample was also part of a study on human thymus T cells. That source adds: Corrective cardiac surgery supplied the resected thymus tissue.

The chain links TRBV7-6 to TRBJ2-3; 7 bases line up with TRBD1. The sample comprised thymocytes. The TCR comes from a girl younger than two with a congenital heart defect. The DNA of the CDR3 is TGTGCCAGCAGCTTAGGACGGGACAGAGGGACACCTTCAGATACGCAGTATTTT. Encoded protein: CASSLGRDRGTPSDTQYF.